Below, one T cell receptor (beta chain) is given with its context. Its antigen is as yet unknown. In the same sample, other DNA sequences code for this CDR3. The ends lost 2 bases at V and 5 bases at J; junction bases unmatched: 5. The CDR3 length is 14 residues. In germline, CDR1 is SGDLS, CDR2 YYNGEE. The data derive from a study of cytomegalovirus exposure and HLA in healthy donors. Study results and caveats: Reports indicated that the classifier achieved high specificity and sensitivity in diagnosing cytomegalovirus status.

The table came from immunoSEQ multiplex PCR; TCRdb's copy has only in-frame clones and leaves some out. This table has 100,000 to 150,000 clones, more than 95% appearing once. Among the roughly 120 subjects of the validation cohort, separate from the roughly 670-subject first cohort, were the donors. The gene calls are TRBV9 and TRBJ1-1; 8 bases are shared with TRBD1. The specimen sequenced was PBMCs. The TCR comes from a man aged 18 to 29 in good health and CMV-seronegative. CDR3 loop: CASSVGQGGTEAFF. The CDR3 DNA reads TGTGCCAGCAGCGTCGGACAGGGAGGAACTGAAGCTTTCTTT.